The 19 T cell receptor beta chains below come from one sample, sequenced in a study of T cells in narcolepsy. Using immunoSEQ multiplex PCR, the repertoire was profiled, and TCRdb retains in-frame clones only, with some absent. The sample shows about 22,000 clones, approximately 80% of them seen only once. Sequencing was carried out using memory (CD45RA-) CD4+ T cells from blood. The source of these receptors is a human donor in good health.

The genes are TRBV5-4 and TRBJ1-2; TRBD1 agrees at 8 bases. CDR3 length: 16 residues. Germline CDR1 SGHNT, CDR2 YYREEE (reference sequence). With 1 base clipped from V and 2 bases from J, the junction kept 7 bases outside the gene matches. CDR3 nucleotide sequence: TGTGCCAGCAGCTTGCGGACAGGGCCCGTAAACTATGGCTACACCTTC. Translation: CASSLRTGPVNYGYTF.

The J gene is TRBJ1-5, the V gene TRBV5-1; unclear D gene. Germline V CDR1 and CDR2: SGHRS, YFSETQ. CDR3 length: 15 amino acids. The ends were cut back, 0 bases at V and 3 bases at J, with 10 bases in the middle. Written as DNA, the CDR3 is TGCGCCAGCAGCTTGGGAGGAGGGTCCAATCAGCCCCAGCATTTT. Its protein is CASSLGGGSNQPQHF.

The chain employs TRBV18 and TRBJ2-3; D possibly corresponds to TRBD2 (5 bases). Per the germline V gene, CDR1 is KGHSH and CDR2 is LQKENI. V lost 0 bases to trimming and J lost 0 bases, with 16 bases between them. This CDR3 region has 18 residues. The CDR3 region is CASSPPAGGLPSTDTQYF. CDR3 DNA sequence: TGTGCCAGCTCACCACCGGCAGGTGGACTCCCTAGCACAGATACGCAGTATTTT.

The chain uses TRBV19 and TRBJ2-4; tentatively, D is TRBD1 (6 bases). Trimming took 11 bases from V and 1 from J, leaving 15 bases between them. The CDR3 contains 14 residues. The germline gives CDR1 LNHDA, CDR2 SQIVND (reference sequence). CDR3 region: CACGDGQAKNIQYF. The CDR3 DNA is TGTGCCTGTGGTGACGGACAGGCCAAAAACATTCAGTACTTC.

The chain recombines TRBV7-2 with TRBJ1-5; no definite D call. V lost 1 base and J 1 base, leaving 8 bases between the germline ends. This CDR3 is 15 amino acids long. The germline gives CDR1 SGHTA, CDR2 FQGNSA. The CDR3 spells CASSLEGSSNQPQHF. The CDR3 DNA reads TGTGCCAGCAGCTTAGAGGGCTCAAGCAATCAGCCCCAGCATTTT.

The V call is TRBV19, the J call TRBJ2-5; D gene unclear. Germline-derived CDR1 and CDR2 are LNHDA and SQIVND (reference sequence). The CDR3 has 12 amino acids. Trimming left V 0 bases short and J 6 bases short, with 5 bases between. The chain's CDR3 is CASSIDLKTQYF. The CDR3, as DNA: TGTGCCAGTAGTATAGATCTGAAGACCCAGTACTTC.

A remark on this clone: At one end, the junction sequence differs from germline, possibly due to a read error. The chain is built from TRBV6-1 and TRBJ2-2, with 7 bases aligning to TRBD2. Per germline, CDR1 MNHNS and CDR2 SASEGT. There are 12 residues in the CDR3. CDR3 DNA sequence: TGTGCCAGCAGTGATGGACTAGTCAATCGAGTTTTT. Encoded protein: CASSDGLVNRVF.

The chain employs TRBV6-1 and TRBJ2-3; D call uncertain. This CDR3 is built from 12 residues. The germline V gene has CDR1 MNHNS and CDR2 SASEGT. The V and J ends lost 7 bases and 0 bases respectively, with 5 bases between them. The CDR3 region is CASTGSTDTQYF. DNA for the CDR3: TGTGCCAGCACGGGCAGCACAGATACGCAGTATTTT.

A single count supports this clone. The rearrangement joins TRBV7-9 to TRBJ1-2; D is perhaps TRBD1 (5 bases). V was clipped by 5 bases and J by 7 bases, with 20 bases between them. This CDR3 comprises 15 residues. Germline V lookup: CDR1 SEHNR, CDR2 FQNEAQ (reference sequence). CDR3 sequence reads: CASSLQAGTTAGYTF. The CDR3 nucleotides read TGTGCCAGCAGCCTACAAGCCGGGACTACTGCTGGCTACACCTTC.

The genes are TRBV7-9 and TRBJ1-4; no clear D gene. Deletions cut 5 bases from V and 8 bases from J, with 15 bases between. CDR1 and CDR2 (germline): SEHNR, FQNEAQ (reference sequence). This CDR3 comprises 14 residues. CDR3 sequence (DNA): TGTGCCAGCAGCACGAATCGAAGAAGGGAAAAACTGTTTTTT. This translates into CASSTNRRREKLFF.

This clone was seen just once. The chain couples TRBV6-1 to TRBJ1-1; D ambiguous. V shed 6 bases and J shed 3 bases, with 11 bases lying between them. Germline loops: CDR1 MNHNS, CDR2 SASEGT. This CDR3 comprises 13 residues. The CDR3 DNA is TGTGCCAGCAGCCTACTCGGCGACACTGAAGCTTTCTTT. Translating it yields CASSLLGDTEAFF.

The V and J genes are TRBV5-1 and TRBJ1-1; D is possibly TRBD1 (5 bases). This CDR3 comprises 13 residues. V shed 3 bases and J shed 5 bases, with 11 bases lying between them. Germline lookup yields CDR1 SGHRS and CDR2 YFSETQ. This CDR3 reads CASSSGPGTEAFF. The DNA for the CDR3 is TGCGCCAGCAGCTCGGGGCCGGGGACTGAAGCTTTCTTT.

The sample holds a few counts of this clone. The CDR3 is CASSPSGRPTDTQYF. DNA of the CDR3: TGTGCCAGCAGCCCATCCGGCAGACCCACAGATACGCAGTATTTT. The chain has TRBV7-2 and TRBJ2-3; D is unclear. Germline assignment: CDR1 SGHTA and CDR2 FQGNSA. The V and J ends lost 5 bases and 2 bases respectively, with 14 bases between them. This CDR3 comprises 15 residues.

The chain combines TRBV10-3 with TRBJ2-1; D is possibly TRBD1 (5 bases). Per germline, CDR1 ENHRY and CDR2 SYGVKD. V lost 7 bases to trimming and J lost 6 bases, with 13 bases between them. This CDR3 spans 13 amino acids. Here the CDR3 reads CAITGQPPNEQFF. The CDR3 DNA sequence: TGTGCCATCACCGGACAACCGCCCAATGAGCAGTTCTTC.

This clone was counted a few times. This chain connects TRBV6-1 to TRBJ2-5; D may be TRBD2 (6 bases). V was shortened by 10 bases and J by 5 bases, with 14 bases between the two germline ends. Germline V CDR1 and CDR2: MNHNS, SASEGT. The CDR3 has 12 amino acids. The DNA of the CDR3 is TGTGCCACTAGAGGTGGGGGGGAGACCCAGTACTTC. Translating it yields CATRGGGETQYF.

On this clone: This sample includes further DNA sequences coding for the same CDR3. The gene calls are TRBV18 and TRBJ1-5; the D gene is possibly TRBD1 (6 bases). There are 14 residues in the CDR3. V lost 3 bases, J lost 7 bases, and 13 bases lay in between. Per germline, CDR1 KGHSH and CDR2 LQKENI. CDR3 residues: CASSPGTQGQPQHF. The CDR3 region has the DNA TGTGCCAGCTCACCCGGGACCCAGGGGCAGCCCCAGCATTTT.

This clone was counted only a few times. The rearrangement joins TRBV11-2 to TRBJ1-2; D uncertain. Germline assignment: CDR1 SGHAT and CDR2 FQNNGV. V was pared by 2 bases and J by 2 bases, with 9 bases between. The CDR3 covers 14 residues. The CDR3 region is CASSLNSLNYGYTF. The CDR3 bases are TGTGCCAGCAGCTTAAACAGCCTAAACTATGGCTACACCTTC.

This chain links TRBV5-1 with TRBJ2-7; 7 bases are shared with TRBD1. The V segment lost 2 bases and the J segment 4 bases; nucleotides outside the gene matches: 3. This CDR3 comprises 13 residues. Germline loops: CDR1 SGHRS, CDR2 YFSETQ. DNA of the CDR3: TGCGCCAGCAGCTTTCGACAGGGTTACGAGCAGTACTTC. Amino acid sequence: CASSFRQGYEQYF.

The V and J genes are TRBV5-1 and TRBJ1-1; 12 bases are shared with TRBD1. The CDR3 has 16 residues. Germline V gives CDR1 SGHRS, CDR2 YFSETQ. Losses at the gene ends were 10 bases for V and 1 base for J; bases not matched to a gene: 11. The CDR3 loop reads CADRGDRGRGNTEAFF. DNA of the CDR3: TGCGCCGACCGAGGGGACAGGGGGCGCGGGAACACTGAAGCTTTCTTT.